These T cell receptor beta chains were read from a single sample in a study of OX40 agonist ivuxolimab in advanced cancers. Some clones are missing from TCRdb's copy, which holds only in-frame ones; the method was immunoSEQ multiplex PCR. The table lists approximately 52,000 clones, around 86% of them singletons, with roughly 13% in the top ten. Sequencing used CD4+ or CD8+ T cells sorted from blood, obtained in a trial of the OX40 agonist ivuxolimab. These receptors were collected from an adult with an advanced solid tumor such as melanoma, head and neck, liver or kidney cancer. The CDR3 runs from the conserved cysteine through the conserved F or W. Fields, in order: CDR3 length, V gene, J gene, D gene, clone size, CDR3 protein, CDR3 DNA. D genes are given only for firm matches. Where a row states a size, it is once, few, many or the class of an expanded clone; other rows omit it.

12	TRBV6-5	TRBJ1-5	NA	once	CASRSGSRPQHF	TGTGCCAGCAGGTCGGGCTCCCGGCCCCAGCATTTT
16	TRBV7-9	TRBJ1-4	NA	NA	CASSSGTLPGGEKLFF	TGTGCCAGCAGCTCCGGGACCCTACCGGGCGGTGAAAAACTGTTTTTT
15	TRBV5-1	TRBJ2-7	TRBD1	NA	CASSEGTGDLHEQYF	TGCGCCAGCAGCGAGGGGACAGGGGATCTTCACGAGCAGTACTTC
14	TRBV27	TRBJ2-7	NA	NA	CASSFGLKPYEQYF	TGTGCCAGCAGTTTCGGGCTAAAACCCTACGAGCAGTACTTC
15	TRBV6-5	TRBJ1-5	NA	NA	CASSYSGGPNQPQHF	TGTGCCAGCAGTTACTCGGGGGGACCCAATCAGCCCCAGCATTTT
12	TRBV6-5	TRBJ2-7	NA	few	CASSLDSYEQYF	TGTGCCAGCAGTTTAGACAGCTACGAGCAGTACTTC
14	TRBV2	TRBJ1-6	NA	NA	CASSTGRLNSPLHF	TGTGCCAGCAGTACAGGGAGACTGAATTCACCCCTCCACTTT
15	TRBV9	TRBJ2-1	TRBD2	NA	CASKGGLADVNEQFF	TGTGCCAGCAAGGGGGGACTAGCCGACGTCAATGAGCAGTTCTTC
15	TRBV6-9	TRBJ1-5	NA	NA	CASRPGGGSNQPQHF	TGTGCCAGCAGACCCGGGGGGGGTAGCAATCAGCCCCAGCATTTT
19	TRBV4-1	TRBJ1-4	NA	NA	CASSLHAGSQFSEAEKLFF	TGCGCCAGCAGCCTCCATGCCGGGTCTCAATTTTCCGAAGCCGAAAAACTGTTTTTT
16	TRBV13	TRBJ2-3	TRBD1	NA	CASSTSWTGITDTQYF	TGTGCCAGCAGCACCAGTTGGACAGGGATAACAGATACGCAGTATTTT
18	TRBV19	TRBJ1-6	TRBD1	NA	CASSFVIPSGGLNSPLHF	TGTGCCAGTAGTTTCGTGATCCCCTCAGGGGGTCTTAATTCACCCCTCCACTTT
19	TRBV11-1	TRBJ2-3	NA	NA	CASSPGLEAPMGGTDTQYF	TGTGCCAGCAGCCCTGGGTTGGAGGCGCCAATGGGGGGCACAGATACGCAGTATTTT
16	TRBV7-6	TRBJ2-1	TRBD2	NA	CASSLGTSGGGNEQFF	TGTGCCAGCAGCTTAGGTACTAGTGGGGGGGGCAATGAGCAGTTCTTC
15	TRBV7-9	TRBJ2-7	TRBD1	NA	CASSFQGDNTYEQYF	TGTGCCAGCAGCTTTCAGGGGGATAACACCTACGAGCAGTACTTC
15	TRBV14	TRBJ2-3	NA	NA	CASSQGQGGTDTQYF	TGTGCCAGCAGCCAAGGGCAGGGAGGCACAGATACGCAGTATTTT
19	TRBV7-2	TRBJ2-1	TRBD2	NA	CASSYRRLAGESSYNEQFF	TGTGCCAGCAGCTACCGAAGACTAGCGGGGGAAAGCTCCTACAATGAGCAGTTCTTC
10	TRBV5-4	TRBJ1-1	NA	NA	CASGDTEAFF	TGTGCCAGCGGGGACACTGAAGCTTTCTTT